Listed below are T cell receptor beta chains from one sample, sequenced in a study of somatic mutations in cytotoxic T cells in rheumatoid arthritis. Profiling relied on immunoSEQ multiplex PCR, and the TCRdb table lists in-frame clones only, not all of them. Among about 29,000 clones listed, around 87% were seen once. The specimen was CD8+ T cells sorted from blood. The receptors here all came from an adult with rheumatoid arthritis. Each CDR3 is given with its conserved first and last residue. D genes are given only for firm matches. Some rows have no size entry. The others give once, few or many, or a class for an expanded clone.

D,V,J,size,DNA,CDR3
TRBD1,TRBV4-1,TRBJ2-7,once,TGCGCCAGCAGCCAAGGACAGGGTACCTACGAGCAGTACTTC,CASSQGQGTYEQYF
TRBD1,TRBV4-3,TRBJ1-2,NA,TGCGCCAGCAGCCAAGACGCGGCAGGGGGCTACTATGGCTACACCTTC,CASSQDAAGGYYGYTF
NA,TRBV4-1,TRBJ2-7,NA,TGCGCCAGCAGCCAAGGTAATCCTTCTGCCTACGAGCAGTACTTC,CASSQGNPSAYEQYF
TRBD1,TRBV7-2,TRBJ2-3,NA,TGTGCCAGCAGCTTATGGGACAGGGGCACAGATACGCAGTATTTT,CASSLWDRGTDTQYF
NA,TRBV7-9,TRBJ2-7,NA,TGTGCCAGCATTTCACCGAGCTCCTACGAGCAGTACTTC,CASISPSSYEQYF
NA,TRBV6-5,TRBJ1-2,few,TGTGCCAGCAGTTATGGAGGTACCAGCTATGGCTACACCTTC,CASSYGGTSYGYTF
NA,TRBV15,TRBJ2-7,NA,TGTGCCACCTCCTCGCGACAGTCGCCTGTAACCTACGAGCAGTACTTC,CATSSRQSPVTYEQYF
NA,TRBV11-2,TRBJ2-1,NA,TGTGCCAGCAGCTTGGATGGAGGGACTCTCGGCTCCTACAATGAGCAGTTCTTC,CASSLDGGTLGSYNEQFF
NA,TRBV27,TRBJ2-3,NA,TGTGCCAGCAAGGGTAGGAGCACAGATACGCAGTATTTT,CASKGRSTDTQYF
TRBD1,TRBV28,TRBJ2-7,NA,TGTGCCAGCAGTTCCACAGGGGGCGGGGAGCAGTACTTC,CASSSTGGGEQYF
NA,TRBV30,TRBJ1-5,NA,TGTGCCTCGAGCCCCACTTATAGCAATCAGCCCCAGCATTTT,CASSPTYSNQPQHF
NA,TRBV7-2,TRBJ1-4,NA,TGTGCCAGCAGCTTAGTTGTGTTGGAAAAACTGTTTTTT,CASSLVVLEKLFF
NA,TRBV28,TRBJ1-5,NA,TGTGCCAGCAGTATCTACAGATATGGGAGCAATCAGCCCCAGCATTTT,CASSIYRYGSNQPQHF
NA,TRBV6-6,TRBJ1-1,few,TGTGCCAGCATTCCTAGAGGGGTTTCCACTGAAGCTTTCTTT,CASIPRGVSTEAFF
NA,TRBV7-9,TRBJ2-3,NA,TGTGCCAGCAGCTTTCGACAGCGTACGACAGATACGCAGTATTTT,CASSFRQRTTDTQYF
NA,TRBV4-1,TRBJ1-2,NA,TGCGCCAGCAGCCAAGATAGGGGCGGAAACTATGGCTACACCTTC,CASSQDRGGNYGYTF
TRBD1,TRBV11-3,TRBJ2-7,once,TGTGCCAGCAGCTACTCGACAGGGGTATACGAGCAGTACTTC,CASSYSTGVYEQYF
TRBD2,TRBV11-2,TRBJ2-2,NA,TGTGCCAGCAGCTTAGGGACTAGCGGGAGCGACACCGGGGAGCTGTTTTTT,CASSLGTSGSDTGELFF
NA,TRBV6-5,TRBJ2-5,NA,TGTGCCAGCAGGCAGGGTTTTGAGGAGACCCAGTACTTC,CASRQGFEETQYF
TRBD2,TRBV2,TRBJ2-7,NA,TGTGCCAGCAGTGAAGCGGGAGGGCCTGTCTACGAGCAGTACTTC,CASSEAGGPVYEQYF
TRBD2,TRBV18,TRBJ2-3,once,TGTGCCAGCTCACCACCGCCGGGCGGGGGACTCACAGATACGCAGTATTTT,CASSPPPGGGLTDTQYF
TRBD1,TRBV10-3,TRBJ2-2,once,TGTGCCATCAGTGAACGGGGACAGGGGGTTTCCAGGGAGCTGTTTTTT,CAISERGQGVSRELFF
NA,TRBV6-6,TRBJ2-3,NA,TGTGCCAGCAGCCGAGCGCGAACAGATACGCAGTATTTT,CASSRARTDTQYF
TRBD1,TRBV28,TRBJ1-2,NA,TGTGCCAGCAGCCCCCGACAGGGATTCCCCTATGGCTACACCTTC,CASSPRQGFPYGYTF
NA,TRBV4-1,TRBJ1-2,few,TGCGCCAGCAGCCCATCACAGGGATTTAACTATGGCTACACCTTC,CASSPSQGFNYGYTF
NA,TRBV27,TRBJ1-4,NA,TGTGCCAGCAGCTCCCTGGCGGGGGCGCTTTCTAATGAAAAACTGTTTTTT,CASSSLAGALSNEKLFF
NA,TRBV7-2,TRBJ2-3,NA,TGTGCCAGCAGCTTAGATGTCTCGCTAGCTGCAACAGATACGCAGTATTTT,CASSLDVSLAATDTQYF
NA,TRBV14,TRBJ1-1,NA,TGTGCCAGCAGCCAAGATTTAGAGCATATGAACACTGAAGCTTTCTTT,CASSQDLEHMNTEAFF
NA,TRBV2,TRBJ2-4,NA,TGTGCCAGCAGTGAAGAAGCCCCAGTGGGAGCCAAAAACATTCAGTACTTC,CASSEEAPVGAKNIQYF
TRBD1,TRBV14,TRBJ2-1,NA,TGTGCCAGCAGCGTAACAGGGGATTTTGAGCAGTTCTTC,CASSVTGDFEQFF
NA,TRBV19,TRBJ2-7,few,TGTGCCAGTGCGGGGACCCCCTACGAGCAGTACTTC,CASAGTPYEQYF
TRBD2,TRBV29-1,TRBJ2-5,NA,TGCAGCGTTGTACTAGCGGGAAAACAAGAGACCCAGTACTTC,CSVVLAGKQETQYF